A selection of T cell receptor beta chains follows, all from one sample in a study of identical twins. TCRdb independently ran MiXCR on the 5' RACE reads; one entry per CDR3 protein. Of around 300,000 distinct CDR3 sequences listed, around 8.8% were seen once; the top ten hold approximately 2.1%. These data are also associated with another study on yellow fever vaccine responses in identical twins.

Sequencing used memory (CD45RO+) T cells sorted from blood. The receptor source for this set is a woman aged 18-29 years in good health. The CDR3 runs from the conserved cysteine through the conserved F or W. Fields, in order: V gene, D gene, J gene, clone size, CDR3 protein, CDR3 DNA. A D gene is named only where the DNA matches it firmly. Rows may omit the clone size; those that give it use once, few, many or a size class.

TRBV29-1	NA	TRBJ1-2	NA	CSVEDSFYGYTF	TGCAGCGTTGAAGACAGTTTCTATGGCTACACCTTC
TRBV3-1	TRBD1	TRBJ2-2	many	CASSRTGNAGELFF	TGTGCCAGCAGCCGGACAGGGAATGCCGGGGAGCTGTTTTTT
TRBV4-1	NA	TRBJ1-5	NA	CASSQGGQKNQPQHF	TGCGCCAGCAGCCAAGGCGGACAAAAGAATCAGCCCCAGCATTTT
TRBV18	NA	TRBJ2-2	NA	CASSPPGRLANTGELFF	TGTGCCAGCTCACCACCGGGACGGCTAGCGAACACCGGGGAGCTGTTTTTT
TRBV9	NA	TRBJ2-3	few	CASSVGSPPPDTQYF	TGTGCCAGCAGCGTTGGTAGCCCGCCACCAGATACGCAGTATTTT
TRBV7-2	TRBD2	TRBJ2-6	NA	CASSFGGRAGANVLTF	TGTGCCAGCAGCTTCGGGGGGAGGGCTGGGGCCAACGTCCTGACTTTC
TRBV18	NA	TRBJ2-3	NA	CASSPGADPADTQYF	TGTGCCAGCTCACCAGGGGCAGACCCGGCAGATACGCAGTATTTT
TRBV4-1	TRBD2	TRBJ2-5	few	CASSQPSPGLAGERETQYF	TGCGCCAGCAGCCAACCCTCCCCAGGTCTAGCGGGAGAAAGAGAGACCCAGTACTTC
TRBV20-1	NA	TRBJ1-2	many	CSARVGSGFHGYTF	TGCAGTGCTAGAGTGGGGTCCGGTTTCCATGGCTACACCTTC
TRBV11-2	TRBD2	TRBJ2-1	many	CASSLFREAPGKGNEQFF	TGTGCCAGCAGCTTATTCCGGGAGGCCCCGGGTAAGGGCAATGAGCAGTTCTTC
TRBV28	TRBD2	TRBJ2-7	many	CASSPRAGSSYEQYF	TGTGCCAGCAGTCCCCGAGCGGGATCCTCCTACGAGCAGTACTTC
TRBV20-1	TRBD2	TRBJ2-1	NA	CSASSGRAVNEQFF	TGCAGTGCTTCAAGCGGGAGGGCCGTCAATGAGCAGTTCTTC
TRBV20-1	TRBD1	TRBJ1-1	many	CSARSRQGNTEAFF	TGCAGTGCTAGATCACGACAGGGGAACACTGAAGCTTTCTTT
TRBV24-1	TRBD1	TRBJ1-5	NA	CATSAKTGEVNQPQHF	TGTGCCACCAGTGCCAAGACAGGGGAAGTCAATCAGCCCCAGCATTTT
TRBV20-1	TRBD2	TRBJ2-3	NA	CCARDFSGKHSTDTQYF	TGCTGTGCTAGAGATTTCAGCGGGAAACATAGCACAGATACGCAGTATTTT
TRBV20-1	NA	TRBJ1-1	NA	CSARDGGVEAFF	TGCAGTGCTAGAGATGGGGGTGTTGAAGCTTTCTTT
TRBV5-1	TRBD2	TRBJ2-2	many	CASSLSGGPGELFF	TGCGCCAGCAGCTTGAGCGGGGGGCCCGGGGAGCTGTTTTTT
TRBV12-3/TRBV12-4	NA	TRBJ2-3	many	CASSFYLDTQYF	TGTGCCAGCAGTTTTTACTTAGATACGCAGTATTTT
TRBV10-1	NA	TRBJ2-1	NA	CASSESDSTKQFF	TGCGCCAGCAGTGAGTCGGATTCAACAAAGCAGTTCTTC
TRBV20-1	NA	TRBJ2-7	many	CSAPPAGRLEQYF	TGCAGTGCCCCCCCGGCTGGTCGGCTGGAGCAGTACTTC
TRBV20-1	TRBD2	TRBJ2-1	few	CSARSSGVHNEQFF	TGCAGTGCTAGAAGTAGCGGGGTACACAATGAGCAGTTCTTC
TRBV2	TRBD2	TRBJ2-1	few	CASSEELAGDGFF	TGTGCCAGCAGTGAAGAGCTAGCGGGGGATGGGTTCTTC
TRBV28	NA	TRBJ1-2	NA	CASSRGIYGYTF	TGTGCCAGCAGTAGGGGAATCTATGGCTACACCTTC
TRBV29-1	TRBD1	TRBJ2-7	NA	CSITSDRGREQYF	TGCAGCATAACTTCGGACAGGGGTCGCGAGCAGTACTTC
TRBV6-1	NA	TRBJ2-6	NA	CASMSGGGGANVLTF	TGTGCCAGCATGTCAGGTGGGGGCGGGGCCAACGTCCTGACTTTC
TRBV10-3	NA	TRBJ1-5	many	CAISPTENNQPQHF	TGTGCCATCAGTCCCACCGAAAACAATCAGCCCCAGCATTTT
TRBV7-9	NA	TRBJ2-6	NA	CASRGVSGANVLTF	TGTGCCAGCAGAGGGGTTTCTGGGGCCAACGTCCTGACTTTC
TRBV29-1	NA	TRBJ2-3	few	CSVGQGGGTTDTQYF	TGCAGCGTGGGGCAGGGCGGAGGGACCACAGATACGCAGTATTTT
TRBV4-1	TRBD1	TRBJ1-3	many	CASSQVTGGSPGNTIYF	TGCGCCAGCAGCCAAGTGACAGGGGGCAGTCCTGGAAACACCATATATTTT
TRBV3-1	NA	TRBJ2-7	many	CASSQVEREQYF	TGTGCCAGCAGCCAAGTGGAGAGAGAGCAGTACTTC
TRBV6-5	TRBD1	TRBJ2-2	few	CASSYPGQGVGTGELFF	TGTGCCAGCAGTTACCCCGGACAGGGAGTAGGCACCGGGGAGCTGTTTTTT
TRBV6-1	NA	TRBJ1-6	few	CASSAGGLNSPLHF	TGTGCCAGCAGTGCGGGAGGGCTAAATTCACCCCTCCACTTT
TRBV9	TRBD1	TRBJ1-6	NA	CASSEQGGNSPLHF	TGTGCCAGCAGCGAACAGGGGGGGAATTCACCCCTCCACTTT
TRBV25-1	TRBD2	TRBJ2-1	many	CASSEPNSGTSGHHANEQFF	TGTGCCAGCAGTGAACCGAATTCCGGGACTAGCGGGCATCACGCGAATGAGCAGTTCTTC
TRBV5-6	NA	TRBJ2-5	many	CASSLRWGETQYF	TGTGCCAGCAGCTTGAGGTGGGGGGAGACCCAGTACTTC
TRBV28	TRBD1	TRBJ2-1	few	CASSDTGARYNEQFF	TGTGCCAGCAGCGACACAGGGGCGCGGTACAATGAGCAGTTCTTC
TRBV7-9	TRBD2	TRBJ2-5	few	CASSSASGQETQYF	TGTGCCAGCAGCTCCGCTAGCGGACAAGAGACCCAGTACTTC
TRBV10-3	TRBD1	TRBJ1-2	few	CAISAFGTGYYGYTF	TGTGCCATCAGTGCCTTCGGGACAGGATACTATGGCTACACCTTC
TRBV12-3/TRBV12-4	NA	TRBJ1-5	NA	CASTRTWDQPQHF	TGTGCCAGCACCCGTACCTGGGATCAGCCCCAGCATTTT
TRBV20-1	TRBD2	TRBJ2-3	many	CSATRLAGATDTQYF	TGCAGTGCTACCCGACTAGCGGGGGCCACAGATACGCAGTATTTT
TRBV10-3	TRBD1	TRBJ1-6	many	CAISEIGQGNSPLHF	TGTGCCATCAGTGAGATTGGACAGGGTAATTCACCCCTCCACTTT
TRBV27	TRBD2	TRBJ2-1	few	CASSSTLASGYNEQFF	TGTGCCAGCAGTTCGACTTTAGCTAGCGGCTACAATGAGCAGTTCTTC
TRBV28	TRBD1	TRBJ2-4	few	CASSPHSGQGINIQYF	TGTGCCAGCAGCCCTCACTCAGGACAGGGGATAAACATTCAGTACTTC
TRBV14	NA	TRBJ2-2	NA	CASSQSRVANTGELFF	TGTGCCAGCAGCCAGTCGAGGGTAGCGAACACCGGGGAGCTGTTTTTT
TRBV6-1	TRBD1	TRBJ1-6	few	CASRDATGNNSPLHF	TGTGCCAGCAGGGACGCGACAGGGAATAATTCACCCCTCCACTTT
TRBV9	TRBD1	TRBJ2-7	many	CASSSGTGVFEQYF	TGTGCCAGCAGCTCCGGGACAGGGGTGTTCGAGCAGTACTTC
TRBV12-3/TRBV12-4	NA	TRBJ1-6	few	CASTPRRDSPLHF	TGTGCCAGCACCCCGAGGCGGGATTCACCCCTCCACTTT
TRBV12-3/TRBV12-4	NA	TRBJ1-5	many	CASSFTGGNQPQHF	TGTGCCAGCAGTTTCACAGGTGGCAATCAGCCCCAGCATTTT
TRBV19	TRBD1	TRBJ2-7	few	CASSKGQGIDEQYF	TGTGCCAGTAGTAAAGGACAGGGGATCGACGAGCAGTACTTC
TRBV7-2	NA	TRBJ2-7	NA	CASSPGAGPQYEQYF	TGTGCCAGCAGCCCCGGGGCGGGACCCCAGTACGAGCAGTACTTC
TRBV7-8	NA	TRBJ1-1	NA	CASSLERAGGTEAFF	TGTGCCAGCAGCTTAGAGAGAGCGGGGGGCACTGAGGCTTTCTTT
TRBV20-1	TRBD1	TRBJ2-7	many	CSATPGTATEQYF	TGCAGTGCTACCCCCGGGACAGCCACAGAGCAGTACTTC
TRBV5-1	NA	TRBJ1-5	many	CASRGEPTGNQPQHF	TGCGCCAGCAGGGGAGAACCCACGGGCAATCAGCCCCAGCATTTT
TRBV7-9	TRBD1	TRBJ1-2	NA	CASSFEGAGGRYGYTF	TGTGCCAGCAGCTTCGAGGGGGCGGGGGGCCGCTATGGCTACACCTTC